What follows describes a single TCR beta chain. Its antigen is unknown. The record originates from a study of Tregs in tolerant kidney transplant recipients. Whole-study results and caveats: No direct test of biological reproducibility was done here. Activated donor B cell expansion appeared to reveal the most relevant donor-specific TCRbeta repertoire. Findings come from small patient numbers and require larger validation.

Only in-frame clones appear in the TCRdb table, and some are missing; sequencing was by immunoSEQ multiplex PCR. The sample has roughly 54,000 clones, roughly 87% seen once. This CDR3 has 13 amino acids. Unmatched junction bases numbered 5, after V lost 5 bases and J lost 6 bases. CDR1 SEHNR and CDR2 FQNEAQ come from the germline V gene (reference sequence). Related graft donors supplied nonmyeloablative bone marrow transplants, and mixed chimerism was transient. Unstimulated regulatory T cells (CD4+CD25+CD127-), CD4+CD25- non-regulatory cells, CD4 and CD8 cells were FACS-sorted from thawed PBMCs. This TCR was sampled from a human patient who received a combined kidney and bone marrow transplant. Some T cells may be provided by the graft donor. Sequenced here: CD8+ T cells from blood (PBMCs), sampled 12 months after the transplant. The rearrangement links TRBV7-9 to TRBJ2-7, with 9 bases matching TRBD1. CDR3: CASSPGTGSEQYF. Written as DNA, the CDR3 is TGTGCCAGCAGCCCCGGGACAGGGTCCGAGCAGTACTTC.